These 27 T cell receptor beta chains share one sample of origin, sequenced in a study of T cells in Graves' hyperthyroidism and ophthalmopathy. The TCR beta CDR3 regions underwent amplification using RNA transcripts as the source. TCR CDR3 regions were first amplified by RT-PCR with HTBI primers. Using its own MiXCR run on the multiplex PCR reads, TCRdb lists one record per CDR3 protein. The table records fewer than 350,000 distinct CDR3 sequences, roughly 13% of them present only once. Sequencing was carried out using blood. The source of these receptors is a woman in her twenties or thirties with Graves' hyperthyroidism that later progressed to Graves' ophthalmopathy.

This clonotype occurred many times. The genes are TRBV7-2 and TRBJ1-2; D gene unclear. The CDR3 runs 13 residues. Trimming cost V 7 bases and J 7 bases, with 16 bases left between them. Germline-derived CDR1 and CDR2 are SGHTA and FQGNSA. The CDR3 sequence is CASTSVLIGGYTF. The CDR3, as DNA: TGTGCCAGCACCTCTGTCCTCATAGGTGGCTACACCTTC.

Many counts were recorded for this clonotype. The J gene is TRBJ2-5, the V gene TRBV7-8, with 7 bases matching TRBD2. Germline CDR1 is SGHVS and CDR2 is FQNEAQ. CDR3 length equals 15 residues. The J segment lost 0 bases and the V segment lost 5 bases, leaving 6 bases of the junction unmatched. CDR3 region: CASSLRDYHQETQYF. CDR3 sequence (DNA): TGTGCCAGCAGCCTCCGGGACTACCACCAAGAGACCCAGTACTTC.

The rearrangement links TRBV19 to TRBJ2-3, with D possibly matching TRBD2 (5 bases). CDR1 is LNHDA and CDR2 is SQIVND in the germline V gene (reference sequence). Trimming took 7 bases from V and 6 from J, leaving 17 bases between them. This CDR3 is 14 amino acids long. The DNA of the CDR3 is TGTGCCAGTAACTGGGGAGAACCTGAGGATACGCAGTATTTT. It specifies CASNWGEPEDTQYF.

This clonotype was seen a handful of times. An end of the junction differs from the germline gene, which may be a read error. This chain joins TRBV10-3 and TRBJ2-6; D assignment may be TRBD1 or TRBD2 (5 bases each). Looked up from germline, CDR1 is ENHRY and CDR2 is SYGVKD. The CDR3 is 17 amino acids. This chain's CDR3 is CAISQLGALSGASVLTF. The CDR3 coding sequence is TGTGCCATCAGTCAACTAGGGGCCCTCTCTGGGGCCAGCGTCCTGACTTTC.

This clonotype was recorded many times. The chain combines TRBV28 with TRBJ2-1; 8 bases match TRBD2. This CDR3 region has 17 residues. Germline V gives CDR1 MDHEN, CDR2 SYDVKM. With 7 bases clipped from V and 0 bases from J, the junction kept 11 bases outside the gene matches. For the CDR3, the DNA is TGTGCCAGCACATCGATGGCCGGGACTAGCTCCTACAATGAGCAGTTCTTC. It specifies CASTSMAGTSSYNEQFF.

The rearrangement links TRBV5-1 to TRBJ1-1, with TRBD1 matching 7 bases. The J segment lost 7 bases and the V segment lost 4 bases, leaving 7 bases of the junction unmatched. The germline gives CDR1 SGHRS, CDR2 YFSETQ. The CDR3 has 13 residues. CDR3 sequence: CASSLLGTVEAFF. CDR3 nucleotide sequence: TGCGCCAGCAGCCTCCTGGGGACAGTTGAAGCTTTCTTT.

In its sample, this clonotype was seen many times. This sequence joins TRBV7-2 and TRBJ2-7; weak D call: TRBD2 (5 bases). The germline CDR1 and CDR2 sequences are SGHTA and FQGNSA. V was pared by 0 bases and J by 6 bases, with 9 bases between. This CDR3 contains 13 residues. The DNA of the CDR3 is TGTGCCAGCAGCTTAGCGGGAGTATCCGAGCAGTACTTC. This translates into CASSLAGVSEQYF.

This clonotype occurred many times. The chain has TRBV30 and TRBJ1-5, with D perhaps TRBD1 (6 bases). Looked up from germline, CDR1 is GTSNPN and CDR2 is SVGIG (reference sequence). The CDR3 covers 13 residues. Trimming cost V 3 bases and J 5 bases, with 11 bases left between them. The CDR3: CAWRNRVDQPQHF. CDR3 nucleotides: TGTGCCTGGAGAAACAGGGTGGATCAGCCCCAGCATTTT.

This clonotype was counted ten times or more. The J gene is TRBJ2-3, the V gene TRBV24-1; 8 bases are shared with TRBD2. Germline trimming cut 3 bases from V and 1 base from J; bases unmatched to any gene: 5. The CDR3 length is 16 residues. The germline CDR1 and CDR2 sequences are KGHDR and SFDVKD. CDR3 coding DNA: TGTGCCACCAGTGATCTAAGCGGGAGTGGCACAGATACGCAGTATTTT. This gives the protein CATSDLSGSGTDTQYF.

This clonotype appeared many times. The chain joins TRBV27 to TRBJ1-1, with D possibly TRBD1 on 5 matching bases. V gave up 4 bases and J gave up 4 bases, with 10 bases separating them. The CDR3 has 13 residues. Germline lookup yields CDR1 MNHEY and CDR2 SMNVEV (reference sequence). CDR3 in DNA: TGTGCCAGCAGTTCCAGGGCTCCCACTGAAGCTTTCTTT. Amino acids: CASSSRAPTEAFF.

At least ten counts were recorded for this clonotype. The V gene is TRBV11-2, the J gene TRBJ2-7; D is undetermined. CDR1 SGHAT and CDR2 FQNNGV come from the germline V gene. Trimming removed 1 base from V and 2 bases from J, with 9 bases in between. CDR3 size: 14 residues. The CDR3 nucleotides are TGTGCCAGCAGCTTAGTAGACAATACCTACGAGCAGTACTTC. The encoded protein is CASSLVDNTYEQYF.

The J gene is TRBJ2-3, the V gene TRBV6-2 or TRBV6-3; 7 bases are shared with TRBD1. The V segment lost 6 bases and the J segment 3 bases; nucleotides outside the gene matches: 6. There are 14 residues in the CDR3. CDR1 MNHEY and CDR2 SVGEGT come from the germline V gene. CDR3 protein: CASRPTGETDTQYF. DNA for the CDR3: TGTGCCAGCAGGCCTACAGGGGAAACAGATACGCAGTATTTT.

The V gene is TRBV2, the J gene TRBJ2-7, with 7 bases aligning to TRBD1. Germline V gene lookup returns CDR1 SNHLY and CDR2 FYNNEI. The ends lost 4 bases at V and 6 bases at J; junction bases unmatched: 12. The CDR3 has 15 amino acids. The CDR3, as DNA: TGTGCCAGCAGTGCCTTGTGGACAGGCCTTGGCGAGCAGTACTTC. Amino acids: CASSALWTGLGEQYF.

This clonotype was found many times. The J gene is TRBJ1-1, the V gene TRBV9, with D hard to call. The V gene lost 4 bases and the J gene lost 3 bases, with 10 bases spanning the gap. CDR3 size: 13 residues. Per the germline V gene, CDR1 is SGDLS and CDR2 is YYNGEE. CDR3 region: CASSPRRDTEAFF. In DNA form, the CDR3 reads TGTGCCAGCAGCCCGCGAAGGGACACTGAAGCTTTCTTT.

At least ten counts were recorded for this clonotype. The chain recombines TRBV6-1 with TRBJ1-6; D is undetermined. The germline gives CDR1 MNHNS, CDR2 SASEGT. The CDR3 covers 14 residues. V was clipped by 1 base and J by 7 bases, with 8 bases between them. The CDR3 reads CASSEVRENSPLHF. DNA for the CDR3: TGTGCCAGCAGTGAAGTACGGGAGAATTCACCCCTCCACTTT.

This clonotype was counted ten times or more. The gene calls are TRBV28 and TRBJ1-2, with 10 bases matching TRBD1. Germline V gene data show CDR1 as MDHEN and CDR2 as SYDVKM. The CDR3 contains 15 residues. V was pared by 5 bases and J by 5 bases, with 8 bases of the junction left unmatched. The CDR3 nucleotides read TGTGCCAGCAGTCCTCCGGACAGGGGGGGTTATGGCTACACCTTC. This gives the protein CASSPPDRGGYGYTF.

The sample holds many counts of this clonotype. The chain couples TRBV20-1 to TRBJ2-1; 14 nucleotides line up with TRBD2. This CDR3 spans 14 amino acids. Germline V CDR1 and CDR2: DFQATT, SNEGSKA (reference sequence). V lost 3 bases, J lost 7 bases, and 2 bases stayed unmatched. The CDR3 DNA follows: TGCAGTGCTAGCGGACTAGCGGGGGGTAATGAGCAGTTCTTC. It yields the protein CSASGLAGGNEQFF.

V gene TRBV9 combines with J gene TRBJ2-5, with D tentatively TRBD1 (7 bases). V was clipped by 4 bases and J by 5 bases, with 15 bases between them. Germline assignment: CDR1 SGDLS and CDR2 YYNGEE. The CDR3 is 14 residues long. The CDR3 sequence: CASSPRGALETQYF. The CDR3 DNA is TGTGCCAGCAGCCCCAGGGGGGCCCTCGAGACCCAGTACTTC.

In this sample, this clonotype turned up a few times. The chain is built from TRBV9 and TRBJ2-1; 12 bases match TRBD2. Germline V gives CDR1 SGDLS, CDR2 YYNGEE. J was trimmed by 3 bases and V by 0 bases; bases with no gene match: 4. The CDR3 totals 17 residues. The CDR3 region is CASSVAASGRVYNEQFF. The DNA of the CDR3 is TGTGCCAGCAGCGTAGCGGCTAGCGGGAGGGTCTACAATGAGCAGTTCTTC.

This chain links TRBV5-1 with TRBJ2-2; D is perhaps TRBD2 (5 bases). Trimming took off 0 bases at V and 1 base at J, with 7 bases between the two ends. Germline lookup yields CDR1 SGHRS and CDR2 YFSETQ. This CDR3 is 15 amino acids long. CDR3 nucleotide sequence: TGCGCCAGCAGCTTGGAAGCGGTGAACACCGGGGAGCTGTTTTTT. It codes for CASSLEAVNTGELFF.

A few counts support this clonotype. The rearrangement uses TRBV7-9 and TRBJ2-7; TRBD1 agrees at 10 bases. The CDR3 totals 14 residues. V lost 4 bases to trimming and J lost 4 bases; unmatched junction nucleotides: 4. The germline V gene has CDR1 SEHNR and CDR2 FQNEAQ (reference sequence). The DNA for the CDR3 is TGTGCCAGCAGCTCAGGGACAGGGGAATACGAGCAGTACTTC. Translated, it gives CASSSGTGEYEQYF.

This clonotype came up many times. The chain links TRBV5-5 to TRBJ2-7; a weak D match, TRBD2 (5 bases). The germline gives CDR1 SGHKS, CDR2 YYEKEE (reference sequence). Trimming removed 1 base from V and 4 bases from J, with 15 bases in between. CDR3 length: 15 residues. The CDR3 sequence is CASSLRRGDSYEQYF. The CDR3 nucleotides are TGTGCCAGCAGCTTGCGTCGGGGAGATAGTTACGAGCAGTACTTC.

The chain links TRBV4-3 to TRBJ2-5, with TRBD2 matching 11 bases. J was trimmed by 5 bases and V by 2 bases; bases with no gene match: 4. Germline lookup yields CDR1 LGHNA and CDR2 YSLEER. This CDR3 is 15 amino acids long. CDR3 DNA sequence: TGCGCCAGCAGCCAAATTATAGCGGGAGGGGAGACCCAGTACTTC. It is translated as CASSQIIAGGETQYF.

This clonotype came up a few times. The chain joins TRBV4-1 to TRBJ1-2, with TRBD1 as a possible D gene (5 bases). From germline, CDR1 is MGHRA and CDR2 YSYEKL. CDR3 length: 15 amino acids. Between the trimmed V and J ends, which lost 3 bases and 3 bases, there was a span of 14 bases. CDR3 amino acids: CASSHPGGEDYGYTF. DNA of the CDR3: TGCGCCAGCAGCCACCCGGGAGGGGAGGACTATGGCTACACCTTC.

This clonotype came up a few times. A much larger clone differs from this one at a single base, so this may be a read error. This sequence joins TRBV12-3 or TRBV12-4 and TRBJ2-5; the D gene is possibly TRBD2 (6 bases). Between the trimmed V and J ends, which lost 6 bases and 2 bases, there was a span of 19 bases. The CDR3 is made up of 16 amino acids. CDR3 sequence reads: CASSTLAPAGQETQYF. As DNA, the CDR3 is TGTGCCAGCAGCACCTTAGCACCAGCGGGTCAAGAGACCCAGTACTTC.

This clonotype came up many times. This chain links TRBV28 with TRBJ1-1; D not resolved. The ends were cut back, 5 bases at V and 5 bases at J, with 15 bases in the middle. The CDR3 runs to 14 residues. Germline-derived CDR1 and CDR2 are MDHEN and SYDVKM. The CDR3 DNA sequence: TGTGCCAGCAGTCCAGTTCCGGGAAGGACTGAAGCTTTCTTT. Protein sequence: CASSPVPGRTEAFF.

The chain joins TRBV4-2 to TRBJ2-7, with D hard to call. The ends were cut back, 3 bases at V and 0 bases at J, with 9 bases in the middle. The CDR3 has 14 amino acids. The germline V gene encodes CDR1 LGHNA and CDR2 YNFKEQ. CDR3 loop: CASSQADPSYEQYF. The DNA of the CDR3 is TGTGCCAGCAGCCAGGCTGACCCCTCCTACGAGCAGTACTTC.